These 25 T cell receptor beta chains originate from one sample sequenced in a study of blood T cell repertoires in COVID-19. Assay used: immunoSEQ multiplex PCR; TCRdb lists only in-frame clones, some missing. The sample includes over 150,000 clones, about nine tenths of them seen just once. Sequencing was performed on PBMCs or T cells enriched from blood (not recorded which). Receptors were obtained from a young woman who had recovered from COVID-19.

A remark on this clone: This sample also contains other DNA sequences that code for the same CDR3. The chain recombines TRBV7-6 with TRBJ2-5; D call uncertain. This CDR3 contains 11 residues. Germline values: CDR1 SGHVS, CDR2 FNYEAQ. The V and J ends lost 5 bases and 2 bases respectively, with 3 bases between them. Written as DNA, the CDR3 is TGTGCCAGCAGCCCGCAAGAGACCCAGTACTTC. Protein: CASSPQETQYF.

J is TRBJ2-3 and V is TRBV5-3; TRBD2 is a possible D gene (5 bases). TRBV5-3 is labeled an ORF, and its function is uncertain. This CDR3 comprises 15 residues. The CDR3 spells CVNPAQRQTTDTQYF. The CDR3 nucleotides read TGTGTAAATCCCGCCCAGCGGCAAACCACAGATACGCAGTATTTT.

CDR3 in amino acids: CASSPGDRGLETQYF. In nucleotides, the CDR3 is TGTGCCAGCTCACCTGGGGACAGGGGGCTGGAGACCCAGTACTTC. The chain joins TRBV18 to TRBJ2-5; TRBD1 agrees at 12 bases. CDR3 length: 15 residues. The V segment lost 3 bases and the J segment 5 bases; nucleotides outside the gene matches: 4. Per the germline V gene, CDR1 is KGHSH and CDR2 is LQKENI.

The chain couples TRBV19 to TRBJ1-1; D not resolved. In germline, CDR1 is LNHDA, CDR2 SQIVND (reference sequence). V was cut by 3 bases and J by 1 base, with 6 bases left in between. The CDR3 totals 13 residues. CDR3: CASSISRNTEAFF. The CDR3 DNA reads TGTGCCAGTAGTATCTCCAGGAACACTGAAGCTTTCTTT.

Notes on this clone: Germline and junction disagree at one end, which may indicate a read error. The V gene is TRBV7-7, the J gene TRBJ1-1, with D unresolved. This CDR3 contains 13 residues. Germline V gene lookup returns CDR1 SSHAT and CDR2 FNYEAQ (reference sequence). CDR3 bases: TGTGCTAGCAGCTTATCCGGGAACACTGAAGCTTTCTTT. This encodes CASSLSGNTEAFF.

The CDR3 coding sequence is TGTGCCACCAGCAGAGCCGGGGATGCGGGCTATGGCTACACCTTC. Protein sequence: CATSRAGDAGYGYTF. The V call is TRBV15, the J call TRBJ1-2; D is unresolved. The CDR3 is 15 amino acids. In germline, CDR1 is LNHNV, CDR2 YYDKDF (reference sequence). The V end lost 1 base, the J end lost 4 bases, and 13 bases lay between the germline ends.

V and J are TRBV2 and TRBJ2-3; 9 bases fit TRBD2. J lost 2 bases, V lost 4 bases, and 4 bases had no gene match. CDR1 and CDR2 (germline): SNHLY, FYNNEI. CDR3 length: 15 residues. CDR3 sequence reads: CASSVAGGYTDTQYF. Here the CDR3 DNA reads TGTGCCAGCAGTGTTGCGGGAGGGTACACAGATACGCAGTATTTT. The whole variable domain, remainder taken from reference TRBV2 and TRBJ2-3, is EPEVTQTPSHQVTQMGQEVILRCVPISNHLYFYWYRQILGQKVEFLVSFYNNEISEKSEIFDDQFSVERPDGSNFTLKIRSTKLEDSAMYFCASSVAGGYTDTQYFGPGTRLTVL.

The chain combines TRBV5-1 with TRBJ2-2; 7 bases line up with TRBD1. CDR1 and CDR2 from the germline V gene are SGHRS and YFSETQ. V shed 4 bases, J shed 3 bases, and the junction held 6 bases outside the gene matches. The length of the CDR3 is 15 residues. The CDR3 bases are TGCGCCAGCAGCAGGGGACAGAGGGACACCGGGGAGCTGTTTTTT. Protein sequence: CASSRGQRDTGELFF.

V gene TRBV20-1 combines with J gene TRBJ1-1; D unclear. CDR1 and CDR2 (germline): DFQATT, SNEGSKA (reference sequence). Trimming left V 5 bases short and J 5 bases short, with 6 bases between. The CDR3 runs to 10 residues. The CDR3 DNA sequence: TGCAGTGCTGAGGTTACTGAAGCTTTCTTT. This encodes CSAEVTEAFF.

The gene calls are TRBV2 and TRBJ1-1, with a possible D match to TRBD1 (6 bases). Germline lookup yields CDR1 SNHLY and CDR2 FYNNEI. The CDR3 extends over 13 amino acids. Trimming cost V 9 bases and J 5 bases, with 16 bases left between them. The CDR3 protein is CARGLQGVTEAFF. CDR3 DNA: TGTGCCAGAGGGTTACAGGGAGTGACTGAAGCTTTCTTT.

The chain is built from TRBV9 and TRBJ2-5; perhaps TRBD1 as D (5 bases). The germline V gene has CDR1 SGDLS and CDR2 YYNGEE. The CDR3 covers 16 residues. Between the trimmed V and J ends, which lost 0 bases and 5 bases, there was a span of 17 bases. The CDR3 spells CASSVGGSGARETQYF. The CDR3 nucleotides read TGTGCCAGCAGCGTAGGGGGTAGTGGGGCTCGGGAGACCCAGTACTTC.

Here the CDR3 reads CASSPQPAGGVSSPLHF. Here the CDR3 DNA reads TGTGCCAGCTCGCCTCAGCCCGCAGGGGGCGTCTCTTCACCCCTCCACTTT. The chain is built from TRBV18 and TRBJ1-6, with 8 bases matching TRBD1. After removal of 6 bases from V and 9 bases from J, the junction contained 16 bases not matched to a gene. The germline V gene has CDR1 KGHSH and CDR2 LQKENI. There are 17 residues in the CDR3. Full variable domain (missing parts from reference TRBV18 and TRBJ1-6): NAGVMQNPRHLVRRRGQEARLRCSPMKGHSHVYWYRQLPEEGLKFMVYLQKENIIDESGMPKERFSAEFPKEGPSILRIQQVVRGDSAAYFCASSPQPAGGVSSPLHFGNGTRLTVT.

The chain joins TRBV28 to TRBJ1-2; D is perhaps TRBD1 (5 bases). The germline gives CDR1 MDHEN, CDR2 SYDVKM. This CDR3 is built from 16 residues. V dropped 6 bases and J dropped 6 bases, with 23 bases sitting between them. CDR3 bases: TGTGCCAGCAGCCTCCGGGGGGACGCGTGGGGAGATGGCTACACCTTC. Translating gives CASSLRGDAWGDGYTF.

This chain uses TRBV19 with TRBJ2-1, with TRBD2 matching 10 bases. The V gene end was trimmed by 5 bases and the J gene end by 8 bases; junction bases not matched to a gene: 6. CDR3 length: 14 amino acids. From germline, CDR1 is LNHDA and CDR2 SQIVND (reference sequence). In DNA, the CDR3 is TGTGCCAGTAGTTATAGCGGGAGGAAGGATGAGCAGTTCTTC. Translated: CASSYSGRKDEQFF.

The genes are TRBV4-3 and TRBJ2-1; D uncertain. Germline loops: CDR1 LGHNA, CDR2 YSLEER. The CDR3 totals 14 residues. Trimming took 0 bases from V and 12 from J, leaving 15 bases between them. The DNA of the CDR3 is TGCGCCAGCAGCCAAGATCCAGCTAGAGGTTCGCAGTTCTTC. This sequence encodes CASSQDPARGSQFF.

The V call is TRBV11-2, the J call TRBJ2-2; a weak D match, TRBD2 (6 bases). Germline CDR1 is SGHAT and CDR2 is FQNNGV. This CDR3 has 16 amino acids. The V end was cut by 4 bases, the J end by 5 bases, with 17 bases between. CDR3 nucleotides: TGTGCCAGCAGCTCTACCCCCGGGGGAAGTACCGGGGAGCTGTTTTTT. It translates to CASSSTPGGSTGELFF.

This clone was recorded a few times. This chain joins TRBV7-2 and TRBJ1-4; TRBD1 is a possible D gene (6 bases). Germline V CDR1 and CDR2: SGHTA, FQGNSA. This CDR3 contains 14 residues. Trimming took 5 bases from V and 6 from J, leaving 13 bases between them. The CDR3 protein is CASSPPGVHEKLFF. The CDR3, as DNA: TGTGCCAGCAGCCCTCCAGGGGTCCATGAAAAACTGTTTTTT.

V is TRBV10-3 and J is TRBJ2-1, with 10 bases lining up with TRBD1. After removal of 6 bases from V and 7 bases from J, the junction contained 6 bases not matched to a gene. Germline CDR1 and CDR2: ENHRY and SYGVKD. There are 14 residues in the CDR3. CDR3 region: CAIRAGTGENEQFF. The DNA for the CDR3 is TGTGCCATCAGGGCCGGGACAGGGGAAAATGAGCAGTTCTTC.

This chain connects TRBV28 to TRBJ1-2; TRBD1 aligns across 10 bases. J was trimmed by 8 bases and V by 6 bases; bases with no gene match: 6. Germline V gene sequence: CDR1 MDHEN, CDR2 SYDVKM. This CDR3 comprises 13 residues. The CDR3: CASSLGTGVGYTF. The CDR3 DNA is TGTGCCAGCAGCCTAGGGACAGGGGTAGGCTACACCTTC.

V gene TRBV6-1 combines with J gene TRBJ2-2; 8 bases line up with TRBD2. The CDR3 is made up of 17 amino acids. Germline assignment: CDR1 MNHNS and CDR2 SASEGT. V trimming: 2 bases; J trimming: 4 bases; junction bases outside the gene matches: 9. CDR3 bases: TGTGCCAGCAGTGAAATAACTAGCGGAAGCTCCACCGGGGAGCTGTTTTTT. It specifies CASSEITSGSSTGELFF.

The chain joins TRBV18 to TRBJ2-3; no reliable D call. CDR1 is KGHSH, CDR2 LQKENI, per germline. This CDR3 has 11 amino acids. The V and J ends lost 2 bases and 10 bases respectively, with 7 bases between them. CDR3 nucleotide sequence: TGTGCCAGCTCACCAAGAGAGGCGCAGTATTTT. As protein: CASSPREAQYF. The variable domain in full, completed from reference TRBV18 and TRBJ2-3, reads NAGVMQNPRHLVRRRGQEARLRCSPMKGHSHVYWYRQLPEEGLKFMVYLQKENIIDESGMPKERFSAEFPKEGPSILRIQQVVRGDSAAYFCASSPREAQYFGPGTRLTVL.

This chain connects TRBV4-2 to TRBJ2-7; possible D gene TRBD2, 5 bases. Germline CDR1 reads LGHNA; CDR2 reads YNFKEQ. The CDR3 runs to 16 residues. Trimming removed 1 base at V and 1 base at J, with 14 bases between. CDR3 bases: TGTGCCAGCAGCCAAGGGTCAGGAGGCCCTTCCTACGAGCAGTACTTC. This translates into CASSQGSGGPSYEQYF.

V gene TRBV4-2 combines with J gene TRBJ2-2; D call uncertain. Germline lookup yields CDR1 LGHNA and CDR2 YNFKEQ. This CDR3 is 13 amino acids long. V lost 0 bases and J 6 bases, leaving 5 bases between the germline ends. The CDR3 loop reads CASSQDLAGELFF. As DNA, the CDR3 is TGTGCCAGCAGCCAAGATCTCGCCGGGGAGCTGTTTTTT.

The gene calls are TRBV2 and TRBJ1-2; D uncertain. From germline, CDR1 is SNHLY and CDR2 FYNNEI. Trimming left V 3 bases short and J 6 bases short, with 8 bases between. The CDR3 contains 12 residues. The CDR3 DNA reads TGTGCCAGCAGTGAGCAGGAAGATGGCTACACCTTC. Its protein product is CASSEQEDGYTF.

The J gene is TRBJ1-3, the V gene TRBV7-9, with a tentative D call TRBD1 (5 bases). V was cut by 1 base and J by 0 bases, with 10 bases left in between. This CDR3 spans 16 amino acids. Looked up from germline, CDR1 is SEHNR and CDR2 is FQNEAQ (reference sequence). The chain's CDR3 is CASSLVGTASGNTIYF. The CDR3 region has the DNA TGTGCCAGCAGCTTAGTGGGGACTGCCTCTGGAAACACCATATATTTT.